The 32 T cell receptor beta chains given below trace back to one sample, sequenced in a study of T cells in Graves' hyperthyroidism and ophthalmopathy. There were TCR beta CDR3 regions amplified from RNA transcripts. In the first-round RT-PCR of the TCR CDR3, the HTBI primer set was used. TCRdb independently ran MiXCR on the multiplex PCR reads; one entry per CDR3 protein. The data show over 700,000 distinct CDR3 sequences, with around 19% seen just once and approximately 15% held by the top ten. Sequenced sample: blood. These TCRs come from a woman aged 45 to 65 with Graves' hyperthyroidism that later progressed to Graves' ophthalmopathy.

This clonotype was observed a handful of times. The rearrangement links TRBV15 to TRBJ1-5; 8 bases are shared with TRBD1. V dropped 0 bases and J dropped 2; count of bases not matched to a gene: 6. CDR1 LNHNV and CDR2 YYDKDF come from the germline V gene (reference sequence). The CDR3 has 17 residues. CDR3 in DNA: TGTGCCACCAGCAGAGATATGACGGGACAGGGCAATCAGCCCCAGCATTTT. Its translation: CATSRDMTGQGNQPQHF.

The rearrangement joins TRBV7-6 to TRBJ2-1; D possibly uses TRBD1 or TRBD2 (6 bases each). This CDR3 comprises 17 residues. Per germline, CDR1 SGHVS and CDR2 FNYEAQ. Trimming cost V 3 bases and J 0 bases, with 15 bases left between them. In DNA, the CDR3 is TGTGCCAGCAGCTTGGGGCAGGGGAGGAGCTCCTACAATGAGCAGTTCTTC. Translating gives CASSLGQGRSSYNEQFF.

This clonotype was observed at least ten times. The gene calls are TRBV3-1 and TRBJ2-1; no clear D. Trimming removed 0 bases at V and 8 bases at J, with 11 bases between. Germline CDR1 LGHDT, CDR2 YNNKEL (reference sequence). This CDR3 is 14 amino acids long. CDR3 protein: CASSQEPASDEQFF. The DNA for the CDR3 is TGTGCCAGCAGCCAAGAACCTGCTTCGGATGAGCAGTTCTTC.

Points on this clonotype: A much larger clone is a single base away; this may be a read error. The chain employs TRBV9 and TRBJ2-1, with a possible D match to TRBD1 (6 bases). The CDR3 is made up of 18 amino acids. The V end lost 3 bases, the J end lost 0 bases, and 19 bases lay between the germline ends. The V gene's germline CDR1 is SGDLS and CDR2 YYNGEE. This CDR3 is CASSGLTRTVSSYNEQFF. CDR3 in DNA: TGTGCCAGCAGCGGGCTAACCAGGACAGTAAGCTCCTACAATGAGCAGTTCTTC.

The V call is TRBV4-1, the J call TRBJ1-2; D not certain. Deletions cut 3 bases from V and 2 bases from J, with 16 bases between. Germline CDR1 and CDR2: MGHRA and YSYEKL. There are 16 residues in the CDR3. CDR3 region: CASSQRTADQNYGYTF. CDR3 coding DNA: TGCGCCAGCAGCCAGCGTACCGCAGACCAAAACTATGGCTACACCTTC.

The chain is built from TRBV3-1 and TRBJ2-5, with TRBD2 matching over 7 bases. Germline CDR1 reads LGHDT; CDR2 reads YNNKEL (reference sequence). This CDR3 contains 14 residues. Unmatched junction bases numbered 6, after V lost 0 bases and J lost 8 bases. CDR3 amino acids: CASSQDPGGGTQYF. The CDR3 DNA reads as TGTGCCAGCAGCCAAGATCCGGGGGGTGGAACCCAGTACTTC.

This clonotype was seen more than once but under ten times. The chain has TRBV20-1 and TRBJ1-2, with D unclear. The V end lost 5 bases, the J end lost 4 bases, and 20 bases lay between the germline ends. The CDR3 runs to 15 residues. Per the germline V gene, CDR1 is DFQATT and CDR2 is SNEGSKA (reference sequence). CDR3 region: CSADPLLGSGYGYTF. As DNA, the CDR3 is TGCAGTGCTGATCCTTTGCTTGGTTCGGGCTATGGCTACACCTTC.

The J gene is TRBJ2-5, the V gene TRBV12-3 or TRBV12-4; 7 nucleotides match TRBD1. CDR3 length: 12 residues. V lost 7 bases and J lost 2; bases outside the gene matches: 1. The CDR3 here is CASKDRQETQYF. The CDR3 coding sequence is TGTGCCAGCAAGGACAGGCAAGAGACCCAGTACTTC.

The chain recombines TRBV6-5 with TRBJ1-2; D is unresolved. Germline V gene sequence: CDR1 MNHEY, CDR2 SVGAGI. Between the trimmed V and J ends, which lost 0 bases and 0 bases, there was a span of 14 bases. This CDR3 spans 17 amino acids. The chain's CDR3 is CASSYSSRAATNYGYTF. The CDR3 region has the DNA TGTGCCAGCAGTTACTCGTCCCGGGCAGCTACTAACTATGGCTACACCTTC.

This clonotype was seen many times. The V call is TRBV5-1, the J call TRBJ2-1, with TRBD2 identical over 8 bases. Losses at the gene ends were 3 bases for V and 5 bases for J; bases not matched to a gene: 13. This CDR3 has 17 residues. Germline CDR1 reads SGHRS; CDR2 reads YFSETQ. CDR3 sequence (DNA): TGCGCCAGCAGCTCGGCCCCCTGGGGTAGCGGGGACAATGAGCAGTTCTTC. Its protein is CASSSAPWGSGDNEQFF.

The J gene is TRBJ1-4, the V gene TRBV12-3 or TRBV12-4; D is unclear. The CDR3 is 13 amino acids. V lost 6 bases and J lost 3, with 8 bases in between. This chain's CDR3 is CASSPLPNEKLFF. The CDR3 region has the DNA TGTGCCAGCAGCCCTCTGCCTAATGAAAAACTGTTTTTT.

In this sample, this clonotype turned up many times. The chain employs TRBV12-3 or TRBV12-4 and TRBJ2-3; 8 bases are a match to TRBD1. The V and J ends lost 5 bases and 3 bases, in that order; junction bases with no gene match: 7. The CDR3 runs 15 residues. The CDR3 reads CASSARQGLTDTQYF. The CDR3 DNA follows: TGTGCCAGCAGTGCCCGACAGGGGTTGACAGATACGCAGTATTTT.

To note about this clonotype: A single base separates this from a much larger clone, so it may be a read error. The chain employs TRBV20-1 and TRBJ2-7, with TRBD2 matching over 7 bases. This CDR3 is 15 amino acids long. V was clipped by 7 bases and J by 6 bases; unmatched bases: 18. Germline-derived CDR1 and CDR2 are DFQATT and SNEGSKA (reference sequence). DNA for the CDR3: TGCAGTGTACCGCCCGGCGAGCGGGGAACCTGCGAGCAGTACTTC. Its protein is CSVPPGERGTCEQYF.

J is TRBJ2-7 and V is TRBV20-1; D unresolved. This CDR3 comprises 14 residues. V shed 1 base and J shed 2 bases, with 12 bases lying between them. Germline CDR1 DFQATT, CDR2 SNEGSKA (reference sequence). CDR3 in DNA: TGCAGTGCTAGAGGCGGCGGTTGGGCCTACGAGCAGTACTTC. Its protein product is CSARGGGWAYEQYF.

This CDR3 reads CASMQDPGLVQPQHF. CDR3 DNA sequence: TGTGCCAGCATGCAAGACCCTGGATTGGTTCAGCCCCAGCATTTT. V and J are TRBV12-3 or TRBV12-4 and TRBJ1-5; D is undetermined. Trimming took 7 bases from V and 6 from J, leaving 19 bases between them. The CDR3 covers 15 residues.

This clonotype was counted between two and nine times. The rearrangement uses TRBV4-1 and TRBJ1-1; D is ambiguous. Trimming stripped 0 bases from V and 2 bases from J, with 13 bases between. The CDR3 is 16 residues long. Germline CDR1 and CDR2: MGHRA and YSYEKL. The CDR3 sequence: CASSQDIRTVNTEAFF. CDR3 sequence (DNA): TGCGCCAGCAGCCAAGATATCCGGACCGTCAACACTGAAGCTTTCTTT.

This rearrangement joins TRBV6-1 to TRBJ2-7; D tentatively reads TRBD1 or TRBD2 (5 bases each). Trimming pared 6 bases from V and 2 bases from J, leaving 17 bases between. Germline values: CDR1 MNHNS, CDR2 SASEGT. The CDR3 contains 15 residues. The CDR3 nucleotides are TGTGCCAGCAGCCCGCCGGGGCCAACTCCCTACGAGCAGTACTTC. This gives the protein CASSPPGPTPYEQYF.

The sample holds many counts of this clonotype. This chain joins TRBV5-1 and TRBJ2-1; TRBD2 agrees at 7 bases. V lost 4 bases and J lost 5; bases outside the gene matches: 9. Germline V CDR1 and CDR2: SGHRS, YFSETQ. This CDR3 region has 15 residues. CDR3 loop: CASSNWTSRNNEQFF. The CDR3 DNA reads as TGCGCCAGCAGCAACTGGACTAGTAGGAACAATGAGCAGTTCTTC.

Comment on this clonotype: One end of the junction does not line up with germline, which may come from a read error. The chain recombines TRBV7-7 with TRBJ1-2; D unclear. The CDR3 contains 17 residues. Germline CDR1 reads SSHAT; CDR2 reads FNYEAQ (reference sequence). This chain's CDR3 is CASSLGRRGGRAYGYTF. In nucleotides, the CDR3 is TGTGCTAGCAGCTTAGGACGACGTGGCGGCAGAGCCTATGGCTACACCTTC. The full variable domain, its missing parts supplied by reference TRBV7-7 and TRBJ1-2, is GAGVSQSPRYKVTKRGQDVTLRCDPISSHATLYWYQQALGQGPEFLTYFNYEAQPDKSGLPSDRFSAERPEGSISTLTIQRTEQRDSAMYRCASSLGRRGGRAYGYTFGSGTRLTVV.

This chain uses TRBV5-1 with TRBJ1-2, with a weak D call TRBD1 (5 bases). Looked up from germline, CDR1 is SGHRS and CDR2 is YFSETQ. The V end was cut by 0 bases, the J end by 2 bases, with 8 bases between. This CDR3 spans 14 amino acids. The CDR3 DNA reads as TGCGCCAGCAGCTTGGGGCCAGGGAACTATGGCTACACCTTC. Protein product: CASSLGPGNYGYTF.

A few counts support this clonotype. The V call is TRBV27, the J call TRBJ2-3; D remains ambiguous. Trimming removed 6 bases at V and 7 bases at J, with 8 bases between. Germline V gives CDR1 MNHEY, CDR2 SMNVEV (reference sequence). This CDR3 is 11 amino acids long. CDR3: CASRVQNTQYF. CDR3 sequence (DNA): TGTGCCAGCAGGGTACAAAATACGCAGTATTTT.

This clonotype has at least ten counts. The gene calls are TRBV6-5 and TRBJ2-7; 8 positions match TRBD1. The junction had 3 bases not matched to a gene; V was cut back by 0 bases and J by 5 bases. In germline, CDR1 is MNHEY, CDR2 SVGAGI. The CDR3 length is 14 residues. CDR3 region: CASSYSDRVHEQYF. CDR3 bases: TGTGCCAGCAGTTACTCGGACAGGGTACACGAGCAGTACTTC.

Details on this clonotype: A much larger clone is a single base away; this may be a read error. Lacking the conserved final phenylalanine or tryptophan, this CDR3 likely reflects a read error. The chain carries TRBV18 and TRBJ1-1, with D possibly matching TRBD1 (5 bases). Trimming took off 3 bases at V and 5 bases at J, with 16 bases between the two ends. From germline, CDR1 is KGHSH and CDR2 LQKENI. CDR3 size: 15 residues. The CDR3 coding sequence is TGTGCCAGCTCACCGACGGGCAGGGCGTTGACTGAAGCTTTCCTT. It codes for CASSPTGRALTEAFL.

The chain recombines TRBV4-1 with TRBJ2-7, with a tentative D call TRBD2 (5 bases). The CDR3 is 15 residues long. Germline V gives CDR1 MGHRA, CDR2 YSYEKL. V was shortened by 4 bases and J by 5 bases, with 18 bases between the two germline ends. The CDR3 region is CASSRGSGMTDEQYF. As DNA, the CDR3 is TGCGCCAGCAGCCGCGGTTCCGGGATGACGGACGAGCAGTACTTC.

The chain combines TRBV6-1 with TRBJ1-5; 11 bases line up with TRBD1. This CDR3 is built from 17 residues. Germline V gives CDR1 MNHNS, CDR2 SASEGT. J was trimmed by 7 bases and V by 7 bases; bases with no gene match: 15. The CDR3 region is CASTRMRDRGFGQPQHF. CDR3 DNA sequence: TGTGCCAGCACCCGAATGAGGGACAGGGGGTTCGGCCAGCCCCAGCATTTT.

This clonotype was counted between two and nine times. The chain combines TRBV3-1 with TRBJ2-3; weak D call: TRBD1 (6 bases). V lost 2 bases to trimming and J lost 2 bases, with 11 bases between them. The germline V gene has CDR1 LGHDT and CDR2 YNNKEL (reference sequence). The CDR3 is made up of 15 amino acids. CDR3 loop: CASSQIQGITDTQYF. The CDR3 DNA reads as TGTGCCAGCAGCCAAATTCAGGGGATCACAGATACGCAGTATTTT.

In its sample, this clonotype was seen many times. This chain links TRBV12-3 or TRBV12-4 with TRBJ2-3; no firm D call. The CDR3 runs 14 residues. With 3 bases removed from V and 6 bases from J, the gap between germline ends came to 13 bases. The CDR3 loop reads CASSFRRAVDTQYF. The CDR3 region has the DNA TGTGCCAGCAGTTTCCGAAGGGCGGTGGATACGCAGTATTTT.

This clonotype was counted between two and nine times. The chain couples TRBV6-1 to TRBJ1-3; D is possibly TRBD1 (5 bases). V lost 2 bases and J lost 0, with 11 bases in between. The CDR3 has 16 residues. Germline CDR1 MNHNS, CDR2 SASEGT. The CDR3 protein is CASSETGLSSGNTIYF. In nucleotides, the CDR3 is TGTGCCAGCAGTGAAACGGGACTGAGCTCTGGAAACACCATATATTTT.

There are a few counts of this clonotype. For the CDR3, the DNA is TGTGCCAGCAGTACACCCCTAGGGACCGGGGAGCTGTTTTTT. Its translation is CASSTPLGTGELFF. The chain uses TRBV6-2 or TRBV6-3 and TRBJ2-2; D is ambiguous. This CDR3 is built from 14 residues. Germline V gene data show CDR1 as MNHEY and CDR2 as SVGEGT. The V end lost 5 bases, the J end lost 5 bases, and 12 bases lay between the germline ends.

This clonotype occurred many times. J is TRBJ2-3 and V is TRBV29-1; D is ambiguous. Trimming cost V 2 bases and J 6 bases, with 6 bases left between them. The germline V gene has CDR1 SQVTM and CDR2 ANQGSEA. This CDR3 comprises 11 residues. In DNA form, the CDR3 reads TGCAGCGTTGAACGTAGCGATACGCAGTATTTT. It specifies CSVERSDTQYF.

The genes are TRBV6-1 and TRBJ1-2; D unclear. The germline gives CDR1 MNHNS, CDR2 SASEGT. The V end lost 2 bases, the J end lost 4 bases, and 8 bases lay between the germline ends. This CDR3 region has 13 residues. CDR3 residues: CASSERRSYGYTF. The CDR3 DNA reads as TGTGCCAGCAGTGAACGGCGGAGCTATGGCTACACCTTC.

The table lists this clonotype with a count of one. V is TRBV6-7 and J is TRBJ2-7; 7 nucleotides align to TRBD1. TRBV6-7 carries the ORF label, with uncertain function. The CDR3 is 15 residues long. With 4 bases clipped from V and 0 bases from J, the junction kept 6 bases outside the gene matches. CDR3 DNA sequence: TGTGCCAGCAGTTGCCCGGGACAGAACTCCTACGAGCAGTACTTC. This sequence encodes CASSCPGQNSYEQYF.